This T cell receptor (beta chain) was obtained from a study of blood T cell repertoires in COVID-19. Per the germline V gene, CDR1 is ENHRY and CDR2 is SYGVKD. CDR3 size: 16 residues. V was trimmed by 4 bases and J by 2 bases, leaving 14 bases between them. In the study's own analysis: Amplification with reference gene primers provided the estimates of nucleated cell counts. The table came from immunoSEQ multiplex PCR; TCRdb's copy has only in-frame clones and leaves some out. From that table come the V and J calls and clone size; the DNA was used to work out D and trimming. The top ten clones hold about 5.4% of a sample with about 330,000 clones, around 87% of them seen once. Residents of 24 US areas, aged roughly 18 to 89 years, made up the participants.

The rearrangement joins TRBV10-3 to TRBJ1-4; TRBD1 is a possible D gene (5 bases). This clonotype originated in a woman in her 30s who had recovered from COVID-19. The specimen was PBMCs or T cells enriched from blood (not recorded which). The CDR3 reads CAISASQGTTNEKLFF. The CDR3 bases are TGTGCCATCAGTGCATCGCAGGGTACGACTAATGAAAAACTGTTTTTT.